Following are 27 T cell receptor beta chains from one sample sequenced in a study of cytomegalovirus exposure and HLA in healthy donors (dated by TCRdb to about 2017). The method was the immunoSEQ multiplex PCR assay. TCRdb retrieved this table from immuneACCESS and kept in-frame rearrangements only. Not all clones are present; in checked studies, unresolved V genes account for under half, and no reason is known for the remainder. The sample has around 34,000 clones on record, approximately 92% of them singletons. Approximately 3.2% of the sample lies in the top ten. Sequencing was done on a sample of PBMCs. These TCRs come from a man younger than 30 in good health and CMV-seronegative.

The rearrangement joins TRBV20-1 to TRBJ2-5; the D is unclear. The CDR3 loop spans 11 amino acids. Germline CDR1 DFQATT, CDR2 SNEGSKA (reference sequence). Trimming took 3 bases from V and 4 from J, leaving 6 bases between them. The CDR3 region has the DNA TGCAGTGCTAGGGCCCCAGAGACCCAGTACTTC. Translation gives CSARAPETQYF.

V usage is TRBV28 and J usage is TRBJ2-7, with 8 nucleotides matching TRBD1. Trimming at V came to 5 bases and at J to 2 bases, leaving 8 bases not matched to a gene. CDR1 and CDR2 (germline): MDHEN, SYDVKM. The CDR3 runs 15 residues. In DNA form, the CDR3 reads TGTGCCAGCAGTATTGGGACAGGCCTCACCTACGAGCAGTACTTC. As protein: CASSIGTGLTYEQYF.

The J gene is TRBJ1-1, the V gene TRBV9; D might be TRBD1 (5 bases). Trimming took off 0 bases at V and 5 bases at J, with 14 bases between the two ends. CDR1 and CDR2 from the germline V gene are SGDLS and YYNGEE. CDR3 size: 15 residues. The CDR3 sequence: CASSVASQGGTEAFF. The CDR3 DNA reads TGTGCCAGCAGCGTAGCTAGCCAGGGAGGAACTGAAGCTTTCTTT.

V gene TRBV9 combines with J gene TRBJ2-3; D uncertain. This CDR3 spans 14 amino acids. CDR1 SGDLS and CDR2 YYNGEE come from the germline V gene. V lost 2 bases and J lost 0, with 7 bases in between. The CDR3, as DNA: TGTGCCAGCAGCGTGGTGGCTAGCACAGATACGCAGTATTTT. Amino acid sequence: CASSVVASTDTQYF.

This clone was counted a single time. The chain couples TRBV4-2 to TRBJ1-2; 7 positions match TRBD1. Per germline, CDR1 LGHNA and CDR2 YNFKEQ. V shed 4 bases, J shed 6 bases, and the junction held 11 bases outside the gene matches. The CDR3 has 15 residues. The CDR3 sequence is CASSLGGAGQDGYTF. The CDR3 DNA reads TGTGCCAGCAGCCTAGGGGGCGCCGGCCAGGATGGCTACACCTTC.

The chain couples TRBV30 to TRBJ1-2, with 7 bases matching TRBD1. With V trimmed by 5 bases and J by 1 base, 7 bases remained unmatched. CDR3 length: 14 residues. From germline, CDR1 is GTSNPN and CDR2 SVGIG (reference sequence). CDR3 residues: CAWEGTALNYGYTF. The CDR3 coding sequence is TGTGCCTGGGAAGGGACAGCACTTAACTATGGCTACACCTTC.

This clone showed up just a few times. The rearrangement joins TRBV30 to TRBJ2-3; maybe TRBD2 (5 bases). V gave up 4 bases and J gave up 5 bases, with 10 bases separating them. The V gene's germline CDR1 is GTSNPN and CDR2 SVGIG (reference sequence). This CDR3 region has 12 residues. For the CDR3, the DNA is TGTGCCTGGACCTCAGAGGGAGATACGCAGTATTTT. Amino acids: CAWTSEGDTQYF.

This clone was counted once. The chain has TRBV19 and TRBJ2-5; the D is unclear. Germline CDR1 and CDR2: LNHDA and SQIVND (reference sequence). The CDR3 extends over 15 amino acids. V lost 1 base to trimming and J lost 5 bases, with 14 bases between them. The CDR3 sequence: CASSIGALSSETQYF. CDR3 nucleotide sequence: TGTGCCAGTAGTATAGGCGCCTTATCTTCCGAGACCCAGTACTTC.

This sequence joins TRBV6-1 and TRBJ2-7; possible D gene TRBD1, 7 bases. The CDR3 totals 16 residues. V shed 4 bases and J shed 3 bases, with 19 bases lying between them. Germline V gives CDR1 MNHNS, CDR2 SASEGT. CDR3 DNA: TGTGCCAGCAGTGGCAAGATCAGGGGGGTTAACTACGAGCAGTACTTC. Protein: CASSGKIRGVNYEQYF.

This chain connects TRBV20-1 to TRBJ2-7, with D possibly matching TRBD2 (5 bases). Germline V gene lookup returns CDR1 DFQATT and CDR2 SNEGSKA (reference sequence). The V end lost 3 bases, the J end lost 7 bases, and 10 bases lay between the germline ends. The CDR3 runs 11 residues. CDR3 DNA sequence: TGCAGTGCTAGTATCCGGAGGGAGCAGTACTTC. Translating gives CSASIRREQYF.

The chain couples TRBV5-1 to TRBJ1-1; possible D gene TRBD1, 6 bases. Between the trimmed V and J ends, which lost 0 bases and 6 bases, there was a span of 9 bases. Looked up from germline, CDR1 is SGHRS and CDR2 is YFSETQ. This CDR3 region has 13 residues. CDR3 nucleotide sequence: TGCGCCAGCAGCTTGGCGGGGGGCCCTGAAGCTTTCTTT. Translated: CASSLAGGPEAFF.

The chain joins TRBV16 to TRBJ1-4; D is perhaps TRBD1 (5 bases). The ends were cut back, 2 bases at V and 5 bases at J, with 12 bases in the middle. Germline-derived CDR1 and CDR2 are KGHSY and FQNENV. This CDR3 comprises 15 residues. The CDR3 nucleotides are TGTGCCAGCAGCCAAGATCGGGGGTGGAATGAAAAACTGTTTTTT. Encoded protein: CASSQDRGWNEKLFF. Complete variable domain (other parts from reference TRBV16 and TRBJ1-4): GEEVAQTPKHLVRGEGQKAKLYCAPIKGHSYVFWYQQVLKNEFKFLISFQNENVFDETGMPKERFSAKCLPNSPCSLEIQATKLEDSAVYFCASSQDRGWNEKLFFGSGTQLSVL.

V is TRBV6-5 and J is TRBJ1-1; 8 nucleotides line up with TRBD1. V gave up 7 bases and J gave up 4 bases; unmatched junction bases: 8. Germline loops: CDR1 MNHEY, CDR2 SVGAGI. The CDR3 is 14 residues long. CDR3 amino acids: CASTPQTGVTEAFF. The CDR3 nucleotides read TGTGCCAGCACTCCCCAGACAGGGGTCACTGAAGCTTTCTTT.

The V gene is TRBV30, the J gene TRBJ1-2, with D possibly being TRBD1 (5 bases). The CDR3 length is 14 residues. Trimming stripped 0 bases from V and 3 bases from J, with 11 bases between. CDR1 and CDR2 from the germline V gene are GTSNPN and SVGIG (reference sequence). CDR3 in amino acids: CAWSVPGMDYGYTF. The CDR3, as DNA: TGTGCCTGGAGTGTACCAGGGATGGACTATGGCTACACCTTC. The whole variable domain, remainder taken from reference TRBV30 and TRBJ1-2, is SQTIHQWPATLVQPVGSPLSLECTVEGTSNPNLYWYRQAAGRGLQLLFYSVGIGQISSEVPQNLSASRPQDRQFILSSKKLLLSDSGFYLCAWSVPGMDYGYTFGSGTRLTVV.

As DNA, the CDR3 is TGTGCCAGTAGTATTCGAGGCAGGGGGCCGCGGGGGGAGACCCAGTACTTC. Residues: CASSIRGRGPRGETQYF. The rearrangement joins TRBV19 to TRBJ2-5; the D gene is possibly TRBD1 (8 bases). Germline V CDR1 and CDR2: LNHDA, SQIVND (reference sequence). Trimming cost V 3 bases and J 5 bases, with 22 bases left between them. The CDR3 has 17 residues.

The chain is built from TRBV6-6 and TRBJ2-5; D not resolved. The germline CDR1 and CDR2 sequences are MNHNY and SVGAGI (reference sequence). Trimming cost V 4 bases and J 0 bases, with 6 bases left between them. The CDR3 has 13 residues. The CDR3 DNA is TGTGCCAGCAGTTCAAGAGACCAAGAGACCCAGTACTTC. It is translated as CASSSRDQETQYF.

On this clone: A junction boundary mismatches the germline segment, possibly from a read error. This chain links TRBV7-8 with TRBJ1-3; no reliable D call. Germline V gene sequence: CDR1 SGHVS, CDR2 FQNEAQ. The CDR3 consists of 15 residues. The CDR3 reads CASSLALSSGNTIYF. The CDR3 nucleotides read TGTGCCAGCAGCCTAGCGTTGAGCTCTGGAAACACCATATATTTT.

The J gene is TRBJ1-1, the V gene TRBV28; D unresolved. The CDR3 spans 13 residues. Germline lookup yields CDR1 MDHEN and CDR2 SYDVKM. Trimming took 8 bases from V and 0 from J, leaving 10 bases between them. CDR3 DNA sequence: TGTGCCAGCGCGGGCAGTTTGAACACTGAAGCTTTCTTT. Protein sequence: CASAGSLNTEAFF.

The V call is TRBV27, the J call TRBJ2-7, with a weak D call TRBD2 (5 bases). With 10 bases removed from V and 0 bases from J, the gap between germline ends came to 10 bases. The CDR3 runs to 12 residues. Germline values: CDR1 MNHEY, CDR2 SMNVEV (reference sequence). The CDR3 bases are TGTGCCACGCACGGAGGCTCCTACGAGCAGTACTTC. It encodes CATHGGSYEQYF.

As DNA, the CDR3 is TGTGCCAGCAGCCCGTTGGACAGGGACGAGCAGTACTTC. Translating it yields CASSPLDRDEQYF. V usage is TRBV11-2 and J usage is TRBJ2-7; 8 bases line up with TRBD1. Germline loops: CDR1 SGHAT, CDR2 FQNNGV. V trimming: 5 bases; J trimming: 5 bases; junction bases outside the gene matches: 5. The CDR3 runs 13 residues.

This clone came up a few times. The chain carries TRBV5-1 and TRBJ2-3; TRBD2 aligns across 15 bases. Germline-derived CDR1 and CDR2 are SGHRS and YFSETQ. This CDR3 region has 16 residues. With V trimmed by 0 bases and J by 5 bases, 1 base remained unmatched. CDR3 DNA: TGCGCCAGCAGCTTGGGGACTAGCGGGAGGGGAGATACGCAGTATTTT. It is translated as CASSLGTSGRGDTQYF.

The chain's CDR3 is CASSLGAEAKQFF. CDR3 coding DNA: TGTGCCAGTAGTTTAGGGGCAGAAGCAAAGCAGTTCTTC. V is TRBV19 and J is TRBJ2-1; TRBD1 is a possible D gene (5 bases). CDR1 is LNHDA, CDR2 SQIVND, per germline (reference sequence). The CDR3 is 13 amino acids. Trimming removed 5 bases from V and 11 bases from J, with 16 bases in between.

The DNA of the CDR3 is TGTGCCAGCAGTTTACTCGGAGATCAGCCCCAGCATTTT. Translating it yields CASSLLGDQPQHF. The rearrangement uses TRBV28 and TRBJ1-5; D is unresolved. The V gene's germline CDR1 is MDHEN and CDR2 SYDVKM. The V end lost 2 bases, the J end lost 5 bases, and 7 bases lay between the germline ends. The CDR3 extends over 13 amino acids.

The chain combines TRBV11-2 with TRBJ2-3; maybe TRBD2 (5 bases). The V end was cut by 6 bases, the J end by 2 bases, with 18 bases between. This CDR3 has 16 residues. Germline loops: CDR1 SGHAT, CDR2 FQNNGV. The CDR3 here is CASSDYRGSNTDTQYF. The CDR3 coding sequence is TGTGCCAGCAGTGACTATCGAGGGTCAAACACAGATACGCAGTATTTT.

V usage is TRBV13 and J usage is TRBJ2-2; D remains ambiguous. Between the trimmed V and J ends, which lost 5 bases and 7 bases, there was a span of 11 bases. This CDR3 is built from 13 residues. Per germline, CDR1 PRHDT and CDR2 FYEKMQ (reference sequence). The CDR3 sequence is CASSRGGFGELFF. In DNA, the CDR3 is TGTGCCAGCAGCCGAGGCGGATTCGGGGAGCTGTTTTTT.

The rearrangement links TRBV9 to TRBJ1-5; D is uncertain. Germline CDR1 SGDLS, CDR2 YYNGEE. The CDR3 contains 13 residues. The V gene lost 3 bases and the J gene lost 3 bases, with 7 bases spanning the gap. The CDR3 nucleotides read TGTGCCAGCAGCGACAGTCCCAATCAGCCCCAGCATTTT. Translated: CASSDSPNQPQHF. The whole variable domain, filled in from reference TRBV9 and TRBJ1-5, reads DSGVTQTPKHLITATGQRVTLRCSPRSGDLSVYWYQQSLDQGLQFLIQYYNGEERAKGNILERFSAQQFPDLHSELNLSSLELGDSALYFCASSDSPNQPQHFGDGTRLSIL.

The chain carries TRBV9 and TRBJ1-5; TRBD1 matches 8 bases. The V gene's germline CDR1 is SGDLS and CDR2 YYNGEE. The CDR3 has 16 amino acids. The V and J ends lost 0 bases and 6 bases, in that order; junction bases with no gene match: 8. Here the CDR3 reads CASSVGPGGAFQPQHF. DNA of the CDR3: TGTGCCAGCAGCGTAGGCCCAGGGGGCGCCTTTCAGCCCCAGCATTTT.